The 27 T cell receptor beta chains given below trace back to one sample, sequenced in a study of CD8 T cells in ankylosing spondylitis. TCRdb re-analysed the 5' RACE reads in MiXCR, keeping a single row per CDR3 protein. The table shows 200,000 to 300,000 distinct CDR3 sequences, with 30% to 35% occurring only once. Sequenced input: blood, either unsorted or a sorted T cell fraction (not recorded which). Source of these receptors: a male donor with ankylosing spondylitis or in good health (not recorded which).

This clonotype came up a few times. The chain links TRBV29-1 to TRBJ2-7; perhaps TRBD1 as D (6 bases). The CDR3 length is 11 residues. Germline V gives CDR1 SQVTM, CDR2 ANQGSEA. The germline V and J ends were trimmed by 1 base and 5 bases, with 6 bases remaining between them. This chain's CDR3 is CSVEGGHEQYF. The CDR3 DNA is TGCAGCGTTGAAGGGGGGCACGAGCAGTACTTC.

This clonotype was counted between two and nine times. This chain joins TRBV20-1 and TRBJ1-2; D is uncertain. This CDR3 is built from 13 residues. CDR1 is DFQATT and CDR2 is SNEGSKA in the germline V gene (reference sequence). V shed 5 bases and J shed 5 bases, with 15 bases lying between them. This CDR3 is CSAPSATAYGYTF. The CDR3 bases are TGCAGTGCTCCAAGCGCGACGGCGTATGGCTACACCTTC.

The V gene is TRBV5-4, the J gene TRBJ2-2; a weak D match, TRBD1 (5 bases). Germline CDR1 is SGHNT and CDR2 is YYREEE (reference sequence). The CDR3 runs 16 residues. V was clipped by 0 bases and J by 2 bases, with 11 bases between them. In DNA form, the CDR3 reads TGTGCCAGCAGCTTGGGGCAGGGCCTTAACACCGGGGAGCTGTTTTTT. As protein: CASSLGQGLNTGELFF.

J is TRBJ1-5 and V is TRBV5-6; no clear D. Germline CDR1 and CDR2: SGHDT and YYEEEE. V lost 4 bases and J 3 bases, leaving 8 bases between the germline ends. The CDR3 has 13 amino acids. CDR3 bases: TGTGCCAGCAGCAGCGGATTCAATCAGCCCCAGCATTTT. This encodes CASSSGFNQPQHF.

This chain joins TRBV5-1 and TRBJ2-7, with D possibly TRBD2 on 5 matching bases. The germline CDR1 and CDR2 sequences are SGHRS and YFSETQ. The CDR3 spans 14 residues. V was pared by 1 base and J by 0 bases, with 8 bases between. CDR3 amino acids: CASSLSGSSYEQYF. The CDR3, as DNA: TGCGCCAGCAGCTTGTCGGGGAGCTCCTACGAGCAGTACTTC. The full variable domain, completed using reference TRBV5-1 and TRBJ2-7, is KAGVTQTPRYLIKTRGQQVTLSCSPISGHRSVSWYQQTPGQGLQFLFEYFSETQRNKGNFPGRFSGRQFSNSRSEMNVSTLELGDSALYLCASSLSGSSYEQYFGPGTRLTVT.

DNA of the CDR3: TGTGCCTGGAGCCCCGACAGAACCGAGCAGTACTTC. Residues: CAWSPDRTEQYF. The chain recombines TRBV30 with TRBJ2-7; maybe TRBD1 (5 bases). The germline gives CDR1 GTSNPN, CDR2 SVGIG (reference sequence). The CDR3 has 12 amino acids. Trimming shortened V by 3 bases and J by 6 bases, and 12 bases separated the two germline ends.

The chain combines TRBV12-3 or TRBV12-4 with TRBJ2-2; unclear D gene. The CDR3 contains 14 residues. Trimming stripped 4 bases from V and 3 bases from J, with 9 bases between. CDR3 sequence (DNA): TGTGCCAGCAGTTCCGGGTTAGACACCGGGGAGCTGTTTTTT. Translated, it gives CASSSGLDTGELFF.

V gene TRBV20-1 combines with J gene TRBJ1-5; no reliable D call. V lost 0 bases, J lost 11 bases, and 14 bases lay in between. The CDR3 has 13 amino acids. Per germline, CDR1 DFQATT and CDR2 SNEGSKA (reference sequence). The CDR3 DNA is TGCAGTGCTAGAGATCCCTACTCCCGGGCCCAGCATTTT. It translates to CSARDPYSRAQHF.

This clonotype was seen a handful of times. The chain combines TRBV5-6 with TRBJ2-7; tentatively, D is TRBD1 or TRBD2 (5 bases each). This CDR3 comprises 15 residues. The ends were cut back, 0 bases at V and 6 bases at J, with 16 bases in the middle. CDR1 and CDR2 (germline): SGHDT, YYEEEE. In nucleotides, the CDR3 is TGTGCCAGCAGCTTGGCAATGAGGGGCAGGGTCGAGCAGTACTTC. Its protein product is CASSLAMRGRVEQYF.

This clonotype was picked up a small number of times. V is TRBV20-1 and J is TRBJ2-7; 7 bases are shared with TRBD2. V trimming: 2 bases; J trimming: 4 bases; junction bases outside the gene matches: 8. Germline assignment: CDR1 DFQATT and CDR2 SNEGSKA (reference sequence). CDR3 length: 14 residues. The CDR3 loop reads CSARSGLNLYEQYF. In DNA form, the CDR3 reads TGCAGTGCTAGATCGGGACTAAATCTTTACGAGCAGTACTTC.

This chain connects TRBV5-1 to TRBJ2-3, with D unresolved. The CDR3 loop spans 12 amino acids. Germline CDR1 is SGHRS and CDR2 is YFSETQ. Trimming removed 4 bases at V and 5 bases at J, with 8 bases between. DNA for the CDR3: TGCGCCAGCAGCCTTATAAAAGATACGCAGTATTTT. It yields the protein CASSLIKDTQYF.

This clonotype was observed a few times. The rearrangement joins TRBV20-1 to TRBJ2-1, with 10 bases lining up with TRBD2. This CDR3 has 13 residues. The trim removed 3 bases at V and 9 bases at J, leaving 5 bases unmatched. Germline V lookup: CDR1 DFQATT, CDR2 SNEGSKA (reference sequence). The CDR3 region is CSASSGGSGEQFF. The DNA of the CDR3 is TGCAGTGCTAGTAGCGGGGGGAGCGGTGAGCAGTTCTTC.

The chain joins TRBV9 to TRBJ2-1, with a tentative D call TRBD1 (5 bases). The CDR3 extends over 16 amino acids. V lost 0 bases to trimming and J lost 0 bases, with 10 bases between them. Germline CDR1 reads SGDLS; CDR2 reads YYNGEE. The CDR3 loop is CASSVDPTVSYNEQFF. The CDR3, as DNA: TGTGCCAGCAGCGTAGATCCGACAGTCTCCTACAATGAGCAGTTCTTC.

This clonotype was recorded a few times. The CDR3 sequence: CASSRTRENTEAFF. The CDR3, as DNA: TGTGCCAGCAGCAGGACTCGGGAGAACACTGAAGCTTTCTTT. The V call is TRBV12-3 or TRBV12-4, the J call TRBJ1-1; D gene ambiguous. This CDR3 contains 14 residues. The ends were cut back, 6 bases at V and 1 base at J, with 12 bases in the middle.

This sequence joins TRBV27 and TRBJ1-1, with D unresolved. This CDR3 has 13 residues. The V gene lost 5 bases and the J gene lost 1 base, with 8 bases spanning the gap. Germline V gives CDR1 MNHEY, CDR2 SMNVEV (reference sequence). The CDR3 nucleotides are TGTGCCAGCAGTCTAGTGACGAACACTGAAGCTTTCTTT. This encodes CASSLVTNTEAFF.

V usage is TRBV5-1 and J usage is TRBJ1-4, with D uncertain. The CDR3 is made up of 15 amino acids. The germline V gene encodes CDR1 SGHRS and CDR2 YFSETQ. V gave up 0 bases and J gave up 6 bases, with 12 bases separating them. The CDR3 region is CASSLGNPGDEKLFF. The CDR3 DNA reads as TGCGCCAGCAGCTTGGGTAATCCCGGTGATGAAAAACTGTTTTTT.

In this sample, this clonotype turned up a few times. As DNA, the CDR3 is TGTGCCTGGAGTGAGGGGATATACGAGCAGTACTTC. It encodes CAWSEGIYEQYF. The chain is built from TRBV30 and TRBJ2-7, with a possible D match to TRBD1 (5 bases). The CDR3 runs 12 residues. V gave up 1 base and J gave up 4 bases, with 8 bases separating them. In germline, CDR1 is GTSNPN, CDR2 SVGIG (reference sequence).

The gene calls are TRBV5-1 and TRBJ2-3; weak D call: TRBD2 (5 bases). V lost 2 bases and J 2 bases, leaving 9 bases between the germline ends. In germline, CDR1 is SGHRS, CDR2 YFSETQ. The CDR3 covers 14 residues. CDR3 sequence: CASSFSAYTDTQYF. The CDR3 region has the DNA TGCGCCAGCAGCTTTAGCGCGTACACAGATACGCAGTATTTT.

This clonotype was detected once. The genes are TRBV7-9 and TRBJ1-3; TRBD1 aligns across 7 bases. Germline CDR1 SEHNR, CDR2 FQNEAQ (reference sequence). V shed 2 bases and J 0 bases; nucleotides not matched to a gene: 7. The CDR3 extends over 17 amino acids. CDR3 region: CASSLLGGPVSGNTIYF. For the CDR3, the DNA is TGTGCCAGCAGCTTACTAGGGGGCCCCGTCTCTGGAAACACCATATATTTT.

The CDR3 coding sequence is TGTGCCAGCAGCTTAGCGGCCCAGCGGACTAGCACAGATACGCAGTATTTT. Translating gives CASSLAAQRTSTDTQYF. The genes are TRBV7-6 and TRBJ2-3; TRBD2 might be the D (5 bases). The V end lost 0 bases, the J end lost 0 bases, and 13 bases lay between the germline ends. The germline V gene encodes CDR1 SGHVS and CDR2 FNYEAQ. This CDR3 is built from 17 residues.

Written as DNA, the CDR3 is TGTGCCAGCAGCCCCGGACCGGGACTATACCACGAGCAGTACTTC. This codes for CASSPGPGLYHEQYF. The rearrangement joins TRBV28 to TRBJ2-7; 7 bases are a match to TRBD2. The CDR3 consists of 15 residues. V trimming: 6 bases; J trimming: 5 bases; junction bases outside the gene matches: 13. Germline CDR1 reads MDHEN; CDR2 reads SYDVKM.

V is TRBV10-2 and J is TRBJ2-3; 11 nucleotides agree with TRBD2. The CDR3 is 16 amino acids. With V trimmed by 3 bases and J by 2 bases, 4 bases remained unmatched. The germline V gene has CDR1 WSHSY and CDR2 SAAADI. Here the CDR3 reads CASSEPGLADTDTQYF. CDR3 in DNA: TGCGCCAGCAGTGAACCGGGACTAGCGGACACAGATACGCAGTATTTT.

The CDR3 coding sequence is TGTGCCAGCAGCACGAGCGAGGAGACCCAGTACTTC. Protein: CASSTSEETQYF. The chain recombines TRBV7-9 with TRBJ2-5, with no clear D. Trimming pared 5 bases from V and 5 bases from J, leaving 9 bases between. This CDR3 spans 12 amino acids. CDR1 and CDR2 from the germline V gene are SEHNR and FQNEAQ (reference sequence).

At least ten counts were recorded for this clonotype. The V gene is TRBV29-1, the J gene TRBJ1-5, with a tentative D call TRBD1 (5 bases). Trimming cost V 6 bases and J 3 bases, with 12 bases left between them. The germline CDR1 and CDR2 sequences are SQVTM and ANQGSEA. There are 13 residues in the CDR3. The CDR3 is CSVRAQDNQPQHF. Written as DNA, the CDR3 is TGCAGCGTCAGAGCACAGGACAATCAGCCCCAGCATTTT.

This clonotype was counted between two and nine times. V usage is TRBV6-5 and J usage is TRBJ2-1; D gene ambiguous. There are 14 residues in the CDR3. Trimming shortened V by 2 bases and J by 3 bases, and 8 bases separated the two germline ends. Per the germline V gene, CDR1 is MNHEY and CDR2 is SVGAGI. CDR3 coding DNA: TGTGCCAGCAGTTACGGCTCCTTCTACAATGAGCAGTTCTTC. Translating gives CASSYGSFYNEQFF.

This clonotype was seen more than once but under ten times. This chain joins TRBV5-1 and TRBJ2-3; 9 positions match TRBD2. Per the germline V gene, CDR1 is SGHRS and CDR2 is YFSETQ. The CDR3 extends over 16 amino acids. V lost 0 bases and J lost 1; bases outside the gene matches: 3. The CDR3 DNA sequence: TGCGCCAGCAGCTTGGTCTCTAGCGGGGGCACAGATACGCAGTATTTT. This codes for CASSLVSSGGTDTQYF.

The chain employs TRBV25-1 and TRBJ2-5; D uncertain. Trimming removed 3 bases from V and 4 bases from J, with 6 bases in between. Germline V lookup: CDR1 MGHDK, CDR2 SYGVNS. This CDR3 comprises 12 residues. DNA of the CDR3: TGTGCCAGCAGTGATTGGGGAGAGACCCAGTACTTC. It codes for CASSDWGETQYF.